Following are 13 T cell receptor beta chains from one sample sequenced in a study of blood T cell repertoires in COVID-19 (TCRdb year 2020). The library was built by means of the immunoSEQ multiplex PCR assay. TCRdb re-hosts the immuneACCESS table, in-frame sequences only. Its copies lack some clones; in the studies checked, an unresolved V gene accounts for under half of them, and the cause for the rest is not known. The sample table contains 90,000 to 120,000 clones; only one count was recorded for approximately 85% of them. The ten largest clones take up around 4.8% of the sample. The source material was peripheral blood. These receptors all come from a man aged 60 to 69 with acute or convalescent COVID-19.

In its sample, this clone was seen once. The V call is TRBV6-5, the J call TRBJ2-1; a possible D gene is TRBD1 (5 bases). The V end was cut by 2 bases, the J end by 4 bases, with 9 bases between. CDR1 and CDR2 (germline): MNHEY, SVGAGI. CDR3 length equals 14 residues. The DNA for the CDR3 is TGTGCCAGCAGTTACGCGACAGATTACAATGAGCAGTTCTTC. As protein: CASSYATDYNEQFF.

V gene TRBV24-1 combines with J gene TRBJ1-2; TRBD1 matches at 8 bases. V lost 10 bases and J lost 4; bases outside the gene matches: 13. CDR1 KGHDR and CDR2 SFDVKD come from the germline V gene. The CDR3 consists of 15 residues. CDR3 bases: TGTGCCACTCCGACCGGACAGGGCCTCCCCTATGGCTACACCTTC. Protein: CATPTGQGLPYGYTF.

This clone was recorded once. V usage is TRBV18 and J usage is TRBJ2-2; tentatively, D is TRBD2 (6 bases). Germline values: CDR1 KGHSH, CDR2 LQKENI. CDR3 length: 14 residues. With 8 bases removed from V and 0 bases from J, the gap between germline ends came to 10 bases. CDR3 nucleotides: TGTGCCAGCGGAGGACTAACGAACACCGGGGAGCTGTTTTTT. This translates into CASGGLTNTGELFF.

This chain connects TRBV2 to TRBJ2-1, with 7 bases matching TRBD2. Trimming took 4 bases from V and 9 from J; bases not matched to a gene: 3. The V gene's germline CDR1 is SNHLY and CDR2 FYNNEI. The CDR3 is made up of 12 amino acids. The CDR3 sequence is CASSGLAGEQFF. CDR3 bases: TGTGCCAGCAGTGGACTAGCAGGTGAGCAGTTCTTC. The whole variable domain, remainder taken from reference TRBV2 and TRBJ2-1, is EPEVTQTPSHQVTQMGQEVILRCVPISNHLYFYWYRQILGQKVEFLVSFYNNEISEKSEIFDDQFSVERPDGSNFTLKIRSTKLEDSAMYFCASSGLAGEQFFGPGTRLTVL.

The V gene is TRBV5-1, the J gene TRBJ2-5; 7 bases are a match to TRBD1. The J segment lost 5 bases and the V segment lost 5 bases, leaving 6 bases of the junction unmatched. This CDR3 region has 13 residues. The V gene's germline CDR1 is SGHRS and CDR2 YFSETQ. The CDR3 DNA sequence: TGCGCCAGCAGGGGACAGCCAATTGAGACCCAGTACTTC. Translating it yields CASRGQPIETQYF.

The chain employs TRBV10-3 and TRBJ2-7; D is unclear. Trimming took 3 bases from V and 3 from J, leaving 9 bases between them. The CDR3 totals 13 residues. The germline V gene encodes CDR1 ENHRY and CDR2 SYGVKD. The CDR3 DNA follows: TGTGCCATCAGTGAACGCCGCGACTACGAGCAGTACTTC. It codes for CAISERRDYEQYF.

V usage is TRBV6-5 and J usage is TRBJ2-5; possibly TRBD2 for D (6 bases). V was pared by 2 bases and J by 5 bases, with 9 bases between. In germline, CDR1 is MNHEY, CDR2 SVGAGI. This CDR3 spans 13 amino acids. The CDR3 here is CASSYAGRETQYF. The CDR3, as DNA: TGTGCCAGCAGTTACGCGGGACGGGAGACCCAGTACTTC.

The chain employs TRBV7-9 and TRBJ1-1; 7 nucleotides match TRBD1. Per germline, CDR1 SEHNR and CDR2 FQNEAQ (reference sequence). There are 15 residues in the CDR3. The trim removed 5 bases at V and 0 bases at J, leaving 6 bases unmatched. The DNA for the CDR3 is TGTGCCAGCAGCACCTGGGACAGCGTGAACACTGAAGCTTTCTTT. This translates into CASSTWDSVNTEAFF.

This chain uses TRBV30 with TRBJ1-4; 8 bases map to TRBD1. From germline, CDR1 is GTSNPN and CDR2 SVGIG (reference sequence). J lost 7 bases, V lost 1 base, and 5 bases had no gene match. The CDR3 runs to 14 residues. The CDR3 DNA sequence: TGTGCCTGGAGTGGGCAGGGGGCTGGTGAAAAACTGTTTTTT. It encodes CAWSGQGAGEKLFF.

The chain employs TRBV19 and TRBJ1-2, with 9 positions matching TRBD1. Germline assignment: CDR1 LNHDA and CDR2 SQIVND (reference sequence). The trim removed 7 bases at V and 2 bases at J, leaving 5 bases unmatched. The CDR3 totals 14 residues. The CDR3 sequence: CASIRGQGNYGYTF. The CDR3 DNA is TGTGCCAGTATAAGGGGACAGGGAAACTATGGCTACACCTTC.

This chain uses TRBV10-3 with TRBJ1-2, with D perhaps matching TRBD1 (6 bases). This CDR3 contains 17 residues. V was cut by 3 bases and J by 4 bases, with 21 bases left in between. Germline V lookup: CDR1 ENHRY, CDR2 SYGVKD. CDR3 bases: TGTGCCATCAGTGAAACCCCTAAGGGGGACGCCTTCTATGGCTACACCTTC. Encoded protein: CAISETPKGDAFYGYTF.

The V and J genes are TRBV5-4 and TRBJ1-2; tentatively, D is TRBD1 (6 bases). The CDR3 has 14 amino acids. Trimming cost V 0 bases and J 2 bases, with 8 bases left between them. Germline V gene data show CDR1 as SGHNT and CDR2 as YYREEE (reference sequence). The CDR3: CASSLGQGNYGYTF. CDR3 bases: TGTGCCAGCAGCTTGGGGCAGGGGAACTATGGCTACACCTTC.

This clone was counted once. The junction does not match germline at one end; this may be a read error. The gene calls are TRBV28 and TRBJ2-7, with D perhaps matching TRBD2 (5 bases). The CDR3 sequence is 14 residues long. Germline lookup yields CDR1 MDHEN and CDR2 SYDVKM. Here the CDR3 reads CASRRGSVVANFSF. The CDR3 DNA reads as TGTGCCAGCAGACGAGGGAGTGTAGTCGCTAATTTTTCATTC.